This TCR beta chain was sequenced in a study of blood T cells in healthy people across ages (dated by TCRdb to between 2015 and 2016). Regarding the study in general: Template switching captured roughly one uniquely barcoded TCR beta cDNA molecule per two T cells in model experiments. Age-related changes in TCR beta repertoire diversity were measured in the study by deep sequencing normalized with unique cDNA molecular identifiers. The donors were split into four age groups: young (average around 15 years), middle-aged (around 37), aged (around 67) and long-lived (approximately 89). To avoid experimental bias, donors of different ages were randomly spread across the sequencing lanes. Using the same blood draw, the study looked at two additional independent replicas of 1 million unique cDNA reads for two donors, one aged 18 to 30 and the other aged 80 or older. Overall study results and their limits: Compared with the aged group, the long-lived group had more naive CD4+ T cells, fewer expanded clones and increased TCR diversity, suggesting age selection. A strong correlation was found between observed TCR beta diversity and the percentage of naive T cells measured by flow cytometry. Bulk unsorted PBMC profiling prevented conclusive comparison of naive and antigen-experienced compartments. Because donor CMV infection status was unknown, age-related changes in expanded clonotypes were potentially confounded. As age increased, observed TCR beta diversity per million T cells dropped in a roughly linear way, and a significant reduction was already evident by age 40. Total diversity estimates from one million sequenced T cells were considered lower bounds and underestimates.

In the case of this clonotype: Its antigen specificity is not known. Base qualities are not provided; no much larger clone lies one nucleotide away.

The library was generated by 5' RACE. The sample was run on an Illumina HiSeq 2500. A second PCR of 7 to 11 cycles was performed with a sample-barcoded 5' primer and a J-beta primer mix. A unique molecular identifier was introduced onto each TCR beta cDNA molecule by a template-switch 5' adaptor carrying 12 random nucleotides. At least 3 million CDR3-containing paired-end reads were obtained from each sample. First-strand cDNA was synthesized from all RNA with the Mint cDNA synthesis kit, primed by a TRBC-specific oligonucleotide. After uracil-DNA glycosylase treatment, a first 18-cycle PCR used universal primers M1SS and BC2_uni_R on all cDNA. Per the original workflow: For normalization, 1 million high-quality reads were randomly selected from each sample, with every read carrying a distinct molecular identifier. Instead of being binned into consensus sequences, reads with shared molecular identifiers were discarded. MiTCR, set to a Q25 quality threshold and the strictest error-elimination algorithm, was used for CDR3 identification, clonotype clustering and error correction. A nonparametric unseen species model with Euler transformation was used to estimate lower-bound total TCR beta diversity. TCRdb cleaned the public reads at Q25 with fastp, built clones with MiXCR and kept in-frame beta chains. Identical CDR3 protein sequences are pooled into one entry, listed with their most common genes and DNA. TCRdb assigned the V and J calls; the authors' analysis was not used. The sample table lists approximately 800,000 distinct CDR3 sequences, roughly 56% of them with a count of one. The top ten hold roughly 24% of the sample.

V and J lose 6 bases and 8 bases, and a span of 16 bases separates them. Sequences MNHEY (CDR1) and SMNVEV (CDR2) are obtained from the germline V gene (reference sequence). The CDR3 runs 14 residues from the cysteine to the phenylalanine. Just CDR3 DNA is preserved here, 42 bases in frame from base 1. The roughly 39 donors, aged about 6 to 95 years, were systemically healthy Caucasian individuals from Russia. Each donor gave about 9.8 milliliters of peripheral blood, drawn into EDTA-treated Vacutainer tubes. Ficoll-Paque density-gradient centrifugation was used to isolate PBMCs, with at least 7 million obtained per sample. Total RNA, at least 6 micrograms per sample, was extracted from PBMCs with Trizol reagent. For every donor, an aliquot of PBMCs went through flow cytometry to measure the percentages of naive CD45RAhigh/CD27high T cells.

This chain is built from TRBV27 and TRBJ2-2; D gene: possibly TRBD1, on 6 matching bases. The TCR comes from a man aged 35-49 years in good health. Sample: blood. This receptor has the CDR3 CASRNPPQGGELFF. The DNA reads TGTGCCAGCAGGAACCCCCCACAGGGAGGGGAGCTGTTTTTT.